Listed here are 32 T cell receptor beta chains from one sample, sequenced in a study of blood T cell repertoires in COVID-19. The data were produced by immunoSEQ multiplex PCR, yet TCRdb's version contains in-frame clones alone and is incomplete. The data contain 60,000 to 85,000 clones, about 69% of them singletons. Material for sequencing was peripheral blood. These receptors originate from a man between 65 and 80 years old with acute or convalescent COVID-19.

This sequence joins TRBV2 and TRBJ2-2; unclear D gene. V lost 2 bases to trimming and J lost 7 bases, with 14 bases between them. CDR1 and CDR2 from the germline V gene are SNHLY and FYNNEI. The CDR3 consists of 15 residues. CDR3 protein: CASSEWAQLSGELFF. Here the CDR3 DNA reads TGTGCCAGCAGTGAATGGGCCCAACTGAGCGGGGAGCTGTTTTTT.

This rearrangement joins TRBV28 to TRBJ1-5, with a possible D match to TRBD1 (5 bases). CDR3 length: 15 residues. Germline values: CDR1 MDHEN, CDR2 SYDVKM. Deletions cut 7 bases from V and 1 base from J, with 14 bases between. The CDR3 sequence: CASTYGAGSNQPQHF. As DNA, the CDR3 is TGTGCCAGCACCTATGGGGCGGGAAGCAATCAGCCCCAGCATTTT.

V is TRBV6-8 and J is TRBJ2-7; 16 nucleotides line up with TRBD2. V lost 4 bases, J lost 3 bases, and 12 bases stayed unmatched. This CDR3 comprises 19 residues. Germline V gives CDR1 MNHGY, CDR2 SAAAGT. CDR3: CASSSPGLAGGLCDYEQYF. The CDR3 coding sequence is TGTGCCAGCAGTTCCCCGGGACTAGCGGGAGGGCTCTGCGACTACGAGCAGTACTTC.

The V and J genes are TRBV7-8 and TRBJ1-2; TRBD1 matches at 7 bases. The CDR3 has 17 amino acids. Germline values: CDR1 SGHVS, CDR2 FQNEAQ. V lost 3 bases and J lost 4; bases outside the gene matches: 14. For the CDR3, the DNA is TGTGCCAGCAGCTTCCGCCGGGGGACAGCAAGTTTCTATGGCTACACCTTC. It yields the protein CASSFRRGTASFYGYTF.

This chain connects TRBV25-1 to TRBJ1-6; 7 bases match TRBD1. The CDR3 runs 17 residues. CDR1 and CDR2 (germline): MGHDK, SYGVNS. V shed 10 bases, J shed 0 bases, and the junction held 12 bases outside the gene matches. The CDR3 sequence is CATDPGQKSSYNSPLHF. CDR3 DNA sequence: TGTGCCACTGATCCGGGACAGAAGAGCTCCTATAATTCACCCCTCCACTTT.

In this sample, this clone turned up once. This chain joins TRBV28 and TRBJ2-7; 7 nucleotides match TRBD2. V shed 7 bases, J shed 5 bases, and the junction held 11 bases outside the gene matches. Germline V gene lookup returns CDR1 MDHEN and CDR2 SYDVKM. The CDR3 has 14 amino acids. CDR3 amino acids: CASIMGGSAHEQYF. The CDR3, as DNA: TGTGCCAGCATCATGGGAGGGTCCGCCCACGAGCAGTACTTC.

J is TRBJ2-4 and V is TRBV6-5; 9 bases are a match to TRBD1. The J segment lost 8 bases and the V segment lost 0 bases, leaving 5 bases of the junction unmatched. The CDR3 length is 15 residues. The germline V gene has CDR1 MNHEY and CDR2 SVGAGI. The CDR3 DNA reads TGTGCCAGCAGTTACTCCGGACAGGGGTCAGACATTCAGTACTTC. This codes for CASSYSGQGSDIQYF.

This chain links TRBV6-5 with TRBJ2-7, with D perhaps matching TRBD1 (6 bases). Trimming left V 2 bases short and J 5 bases short, with 10 bases between. The germline CDR1 and CDR2 sequences are MNHEY and SVGAGI. The CDR3 length is 13 residues. The CDR3 nucleotides read TGTGCCAGCAGTTACCAGGGGAGCCACGAGCAGTACTTC. Translating it yields CASSYQGSHEQYF.

This chain links TRBV7-3 with TRBJ1-1; D uncertain. This CDR3 region has 13 residues. CDR1 SGHTA and CDR2 FQGTGA come from the germline V gene. V gave up 4 bases and J gave up 0 bases, with 6 bases separating them. CDR3 bases: TGTGCCAGCAGCTCCTCTATGAACACTGAAGCTTTCTTT. Translation: CASSSSMNTEAFF.

The chain recombines TRBV14 with TRBJ2-1; 12 bases fit TRBD2. Germline loops: CDR1 SGHDN, CDR2 FVKESK. Trimming cost V 4 bases and J 8 bases; bases outside gene matches: 9. This CDR3 is 16 amino acids long. In DNA, the CDR3 is TGTGCCAGCAGCCTAGAGACTAGCGGGAGTGTGTATGAGCAGTTCTTC. It is translated as CASSLETSGSVYEQFF.

This chain links TRBV5-5 with TRBJ1-4; possible D gene TRBD1, 6 bases. There are 16 residues in the CDR3. V was trimmed by 4 bases and J by 4 bases, leaving 17 bases between them. Germline CDR1 is SGHKS and CDR2 is YYEKEE (reference sequence). The CDR3 reads CASSPSPDRNNEKLFF. The CDR3 DNA sequence: TGTGCCAGCAGCCCAAGCCCGGACAGAAATAATGAAAAACTGTTTTTT.

J is TRBJ2-7 and V is TRBV27, with TRBD2 matching over 7 bases. Germline CDR1 is MNHEY and CDR2 is SMNVEV (reference sequence). The length of the CDR3 is 14 residues. The V and J ends lost 2 bases and 4 bases, in that order; junction bases with no gene match: 5. The CDR3 reads CASSLAGVYYEQYF. CDR3 nucleotide sequence: TGTGCCAGCAGTTTAGCGGGAGTGTATTACGAGCAGTACTTC.

This rearrangement joins TRBV19 to TRBJ2-3; no firm D call. Per the germline V gene, CDR1 is LNHDA and CDR2 is SQIVND (reference sequence). The CDR3 totals 13 residues. V was shortened by 1 base and J by 4 bases, with 6 bases between the two germline ends. CDR3 sequence: CASSIVFSDTQYF. The DNA of the CDR3 is TGTGCCAGTAGTATAGTCTTTTCAGATACGCAGTATTTT.

In its sample, this clone was seen once. V gene TRBV18 combines with J gene TRBJ1-6; 10 bases agree with TRBD1. The CDR3 has 16 amino acids. V shed 6 bases and J 4 bases; nucleotides not matched to a gene: 6. CDR1 and CDR2 from the germline V gene are KGHSH and LQKENI. The CDR3 DNA reads as TGTGCCAGCTCGTCCGGGACAGGGGATTATAATTCACCCCTCCACTTT. Its protein is CASSSGTGDYNSPLHF.

The CDR3 coding sequence is TGTGCCAGCATGCTAAAAAGCACAGATACGCAGTATTTT. This translates into CASMLKSTDTQYF. The genes are TRBV3-1 (or the pseudogene TRBV3-2) and TRBJ2-3; D unclear. Trimming stripped 7 bases from V and 0 bases from J, with 8 bases between. Germline V gene sequence: CDR1 LGHDT, CDR2 YNNKEL (reference sequence). The CDR3 is 13 residues long.

CDR3 sequence reads: CASSHRDRDGYTF. The CDR3 DNA sequence: TGTGCCAGTAGTCACCGGGACAGGGACGGCTACACCTTC. The chain recombines TRBV19 with TRBJ1-2; the match to TRBD1 covers 9 bases. J was trimmed by 8 bases and V by 5 bases; bases with no gene match: 6. Germline-derived CDR1 and CDR2 are LNHDA and SQIVND (reference sequence). This CDR3 has 13 amino acids.

The chain has TRBV4-1 and TRBJ2-3; tentative D call: TRBD2 (5 bases). Germline V lookup: CDR1 MGHRA, CDR2 YSYEKL. The CDR3 totals 16 residues. V lost 1 base and J lost 0, with 11 bases in between. CDR3 DNA sequence: TGCGCCAGCAGCCAAGCGGAAGCGGCTAGCACAGATACGCAGTATTTT. It encodes CASSQAEAASTDTQYF.

This clone has a single count. The genes are TRBV6-6 and TRBJ1-1; D perhaps matches TRBD1 (6 bases). The germline gives CDR1 MNHNY, CDR2 SVGAGI (reference sequence). V lost 4 bases and J 3 bases, leaving 9 bases between the germline ends. There are 13 residues in the CDR3. The CDR3 spells CASSFNRDTEAFF. The CDR3 nucleotides are TGTGCCAGCAGTTTCAACAGGGACACTGAAGCTTTCTTT.

The chain's CDR3 is CASSQGTLGANVLTF. DNA for the CDR3: TGTGCCAGCAGCCAAGGGACTCTTGGGGCCAACGTCCTGACTTTC. The chain couples TRBV7-2 to TRBJ2-6; tentative D call: TRBD2 (6 bases). Germline V gene sequence: CDR1 SGHTA, CDR2 FQGNSA. The CDR3 runs 15 residues. Trimming shortened V by 5 bases and J by 3 bases, and 11 bases separated the two germline ends.

The chain employs TRBV9 and TRBJ2-7, with D hard to call. The CDR3 extends over 15 amino acids. The ends were cut back, 3 bases at V and 1 base at J, with 14 bases in the middle. CDR1 is SGDLS, CDR2 YYNGEE, per germline. The CDR3 DNA reads as TGTGCCAGCAGCGCCCCTCAGAGAGGATCCTACGAGCAGTACTTC. This gives the protein CASSAPQRGSYEQYF.

The J gene is TRBJ1-1, the V gene TRBV28; TRBD1 agrees at 8 bases. CDR3 length: 16 amino acids. V gave up 7 bases and J gave up 0 bases; unmatched junction bases: 10. Germline values: CDR1 MDHEN, CDR2 SYDVKM. This CDR3 reads CASTSELGQVNTEAFF. CDR3 bases: TGTGCCAGCACCTCCGAGCTGGGACAGGTGAACACTGAAGCTTTCTTT.

The rearrangement joins TRBV7-3 to TRBJ2-2, with D unclear. The CDR3 consists of 12 residues. V was pared by 5 bases and J by 4 bases, with 5 bases between. CDR1 and CDR2 (germline): SGHTA, FQGTGA. The CDR3 is CASSPVTGELFF. Written as DNA, the CDR3 is TGTGCCAGCAGCCCAGTCACCGGGGAGCTGTTTTTT.

The rearrangement uses TRBV29-1 and TRBJ1-2; D perhaps matches TRBD1 (6 bases). V was trimmed by 0 bases and J by 4 bases, leaving 21 bases between them. The germline V gene has CDR1 SQVTM and CDR2 ANQGSEA. The CDR3 sequence is 17 residues long. The CDR3 reads CSVEEHSDSGRSYGYTF. In DNA form, the CDR3 reads TGCAGCGTTGAAGAACACTCGGACAGCGGACGGAGCTATGGCTACACCTTC.

The V call is TRBV14, the J call TRBJ2-1; TRBD2 matches at 9 bases. Trimming removed 3 bases from V and 6 bases from J; junction bases left unmatched: 12. The CDR3 has 17 amino acids. Germline V gene data show CDR1 as SGHDN and CDR2 as FVKESK. CDR3 coding DNA: TGTGCCAGCAGCCAGAGAATAGCGGGAGCCTTGGGCAATGAGCAGTTCTTC. This translates into CASSQRIAGALGNEQFF.

The V and J genes are TRBV9 and TRBJ1-3; 7 positions agree with TRBD1. Germline CDR1 SGDLS, CDR2 YYNGEE. Losses at the gene ends were 4 bases for V and 4 bases for J; bases not matched to a gene: 17. This CDR3 is built from 18 residues. This CDR3 is CASSPRGTGEAGGNTIYF. DNA of the CDR3: TGTGCCAGCAGCCCCAGAGGTACAGGGGAGGCGGGAGGAAACACCATATATTTT. The variable domain in full, completed from reference TRBV9 and TRBJ1-3, reads DSGVTQTPKHLITATGQRVTLRCSPRSGDLSVYWYQQSLDQGLQFLIQYYNGEERAKGNILERFSAQQFPDLHSELNLSSLELGDSALYFCASSPRGTGEAGGNTIYFGEGSWLTVV.

The chain joins TRBV4-1 to TRBJ2-5; 8 nucleotides agree with TRBD2. The CDR3 is 16 amino acids. Germline V lookup: CDR1 MGHRA, CDR2 YSYEKL. Trimming took 4 bases from V and 1 from J; bases not matched to a gene: 8. The CDR3, as DNA: TGCGCCAGCAGCCGTAGGGAGCGGGGGCTCCAAGAGACCCAGTACTTC. It is translated as CASSRRERGLQETQYF.

V and J are TRBV24-1 and TRBJ2-1, with D perhaps TRBD1 (6 bases). Trimming took off 2 bases at V and 8 bases at J, with 15 bases between the two ends. The CDR3 runs 15 residues. In germline, CDR1 is KGHDR, CDR2 SFDVKD. The CDR3 region has the DNA TGTGCCACCAGTGATTACCCTCCCAGGGGCCATGAGCAGTTCTTC. Encoded protein: CATSDYPPRGHEQFF.

This chain connects TRBV25-1 to TRBJ1-2, with TRBD1 matching over 12 bases. Germline CDR1 and CDR2: MGHDK and SYGVNS. The CDR3 has 14 amino acids. The trim removed 6 bases at V and 4 bases at J, leaving 3 bases unmatched. In DNA form, the CDR3 reads TGTGCCAGCAGGGGACAGGGGGCCAGCTATGGCTACACCTTC. Its protein is CASRGQGASYGYTF.

This clone has a handful of counts. The J gene is TRBJ2-7, the V gene TRBV11-2, with D possibly matching TRBD2 (7 bases). CDR1 and CDR2 from the germline V gene are SGHAT and FQNNGV. Trimming stripped 5 bases from V and 4 bases from J, with 21 bases between. This CDR3 is built from 16 residues. The CDR3 coding sequence is TGTGCCAGCAGCCCCCTGCGGGGGCAAACGGAATACGAGCAGTACTTC. Amino acid sequence: CASSPLRGQTEYEQYF.

The V gene is TRBV5-1, the J gene TRBJ2-2; 9 positions agree with TRBD1. Germline values: CDR1 SGHRS, CDR2 YFSETQ. J lost 1 base, V lost 4 bases, and 8 bases had no gene match. This CDR3 comprises 17 residues. DNA for the CDR3: TGCGCCAGCAGCATACCATCGGGACAGGGGAACACCGGGGAGCTGTTTTTT. This codes for CASSIPSGQGNTGELFF.

V and J are TRBV6-4 and TRBJ1-5; the D is unclear. V lost 4 bases and J 7 bases, leaving 17 bases between the germline ends. Germline CDR1 reads MRHNA; CDR2 reads SNTAGT. This CDR3 has 15 amino acids. For the CDR3, the DNA is TGTGCCAGCAGTGCCGGGCCGGGGTTAGGACAGCCCCAGCATTTT. It is translated as CASSAGPGLGQPQHF.

In DNA form, the CDR3 reads TGCGCCAGCAGCAGACAGGGAACCACTGAAGCTTTCTTT. Its translation: CASSRQGTTEAFF. The rearrangement links TRBV5-1 to TRBJ1-1, with 7 bases matching TRBD1. V lost 4 bases and J lost 4; bases outside the gene matches: 4. Germline-derived CDR1 and CDR2 are SGHRS and YFSETQ. The CDR3 loop spans 13 amino acids. Full variable domain (missing parts from reference TRBV5-1 and TRBJ1-1): KAGVTQTPRYLIKTRGQQVTLSCSPISGHRSVSWYQQTPGQGLQFLFEYFSETQRNKGNFPGRFSGRQFSNSRSEMNVSTLELGDSALYLCASSRQGTTEAFFGQGTRLTVV.